The 20 T cell receptor beta chains in this list originate from one sample, sequenced in a study of blood T cell repertoires in COVID-19. Clones were sequenced by immunoSEQ multiplex PCR, and TCRdb holds only the in-frame ones, with some missing. In the table there are 250,000 to 400,000 clones, roughly 88% of which are singletons. The source material was peripheral blood. Receptors were obtained from a young woman with COVID-19, enrolled during active disease.

This chain uses TRBV2 with TRBJ2-4; tentatively, D is TRBD1 (5 bases). Deletions cut 5 bases from V and 0 bases from J, with 14 bases between. CDR3 length: 16 amino acids. Germline CDR1 SNHLY, CDR2 FYNNEI. Written as DNA, the CDR3 is TGTGCCAGCAGTCGACAGAGCCTACTAGCCAAAAACATTCAGTACTTC. As protein: CASSRQSLLAKNIQYF.

The chain uses TRBV5-1 and TRBJ1-1; D uncertain. Germline CDR1 is SGHRS and CDR2 is YFSETQ. The length of the CDR3 is 14 residues. V was shortened by 7 bases and J by 6 bases, with 19 bases between the two germline ends. For the CDR3, the DNA is TGCGCCAGCTCCGCTCTTTCGATGAGCTCTGAAGCTTTCTTT. Translating gives CASSALSMSSEAFF.

This clone occurred a few times. The V gene is TRBV3-1 (or the pseudogene TRBV3-2), the J gene TRBJ2-4; 7 nucleotides align to TRBD2. J was trimmed by 7 bases and V by 1 base; bases with no gene match: 4. This CDR3 is built from 14 residues. Germline lookup yields CDR1 LGHDT and CDR2 YNNKEL (reference sequence). The CDR3 bases are TGTGCCAGCAGCCAAGGCTGGGGGGGTAACATTCAGTACTTC. Amino acids: CASSQGWGGNIQYF.

The chain is built from TRBV10-1 and TRBJ2-2; the D gene is possibly TRBD1 (6 bases). Trimming shortened V by 0 bases and J by 5 bases, and 31 bases separated the two germline ends. The V gene's germline CDR1 is WNHNN and CDR2 SYGVQD (reference sequence). The CDR3 contains 22 residues. The CDR3 reads CASSESGAGTKDARSGTGELFF. CDR3 nucleotides: TGCGCCAGCAGTGAGTCTGGGGCTGGGACAAAGGACGCCCGGTCAGGAACCGGGGAGCTGTTTTTT.

This chain joins TRBV28 and TRBJ2-1; 11 bases fit TRBD2. Germline loops: CDR1 MDHEN, CDR2 SYDVKM. This CDR3 has 15 residues. Unmatched junction bases numbered 3, after V lost 4 bases and J lost 4 bases. The CDR3 DNA follows: TGTGCCAGCAGTTCTAGCGGGGGGTGGTACAATGAGCAGTTCTTC. This sequence encodes CASSSSGGWYNEQFF. Variable domain in full (rest from reference TRBV28 and TRBJ2-1): DVKVTQSSRYLVKRTGEKVFLECVQDMDHENMFWYRQDPGLGLRLIYFSYDVKMKEKGDIPEGYSVSREKKERFSLILESASTNQTSMYLCASSSSGGWYNEQFFGPGTRLTVL.

This rearrangement joins TRBV5-1 to TRBJ1-1, with 10 nucleotides matching TRBD1. Germline V CDR1 and CDR2: SGHRS, YFSETQ. J gave up 0 bases and V 4 bases, and 6 bases lay outside the gene matches. The CDR3 is 16 amino acids. CDR3 residues: CASSIDRGQVNTEAFF. DNA for the CDR3: TGCGCCAGCAGCATCGACAGGGGGCAAGTGAACACTGAAGCTTTCTTT.

The genes are TRBV7-3 and TRBJ2-1, with TRBD2 matching 7 bases. This CDR3 comprises 16 residues. The V gene's germline CDR1 is SGHTA and CDR2 FQGTGA. The V segment lost 0 bases and the J segment 2 bases; nucleotides outside the gene matches: 4. The CDR3 bases are TGTGCCAGCAGCTTAACGGCGGGGACTACCTACAATGAGCAGTTCTTC. Amino acid sequence: CASSLTAGTTYNEQFF.

This clone was detected only a few times. The chain employs TRBV28 and TRBJ1-2; a possible D gene is TRBD1 (5 bases). CDR1 is MDHEN, CDR2 SYDVKM, per germline. The CDR3 covers 14 residues. Trimming took 5 bases from V and 0 from J, leaving 10 bases between them. CDR3 in amino acids: CASSQDSPNYGYTF. The CDR3 nucleotides are TGTGCCAGCAGTCAAGACAGCCCTAACTATGGCTACACCTTC.

The chain has TRBV27 and TRBJ1-1, with a possible D match to TRBD1 (5 bases). CDR3 size: 14 residues. V lost 2 bases and J 3 bases, leaving 10 bases between the germline ends. CDR1 and CDR2 from the germline V gene are MNHEY and SMNVEV (reference sequence). CDR3 sequence (DNA): TGTGCCAGCAGTTTAAAGCTAGGGGACACTGAAGCTTTCTTT. This translates into CASSLKLGDTEAFF.

The V call is TRBV5-6, the J call TRBJ1-2; no clear D. The V end was cut by 4 bases, the J end by 0 bases, with 16 bases between. Germline V lookup: CDR1 SGHDT, CDR2 YYEEEE. The CDR3 runs 16 residues. The CDR3 sequence: CASSPERVGANYGYTF. CDR3 nucleotide sequence: TGTGCCAGCAGCCCCGAGAGGGTGGGAGCTAACTATGGCTACACCTTC.

The V gene is TRBV24-1, the J gene TRBJ2-5, with 10 bases that match TRBD1. Germline V lookup: CDR1 KGHDR, CDR2 SFDVKD. After removal of 3 bases from V and 2 bases from J, the junction contained 8 bases not matched to a gene. The CDR3 is 17 amino acids. The CDR3 here is CATSDRRDRGQQETQYF. The CDR3 DNA is TGTGCCACCAGTGATCGCCGGGACAGGGGCCAACAAGAGACCCAGTACTTC.

This clone was detected a few times. The chain uses TRBV19 and TRBJ2-7, with TRBD2 as a possible D gene (5 bases). Per germline, CDR1 LNHDA and CDR2 SQIVND (reference sequence). Trimming stripped 0 bases from V and 3 bases from J, with 12 bases between. CDR3 length: 15 amino acids. The CDR3, as DNA: TGTGCCAGTAGTATAGACAGCGGCCCTAACTACGAGCAGTACTTC. It is translated as CASSIDSGPNYEQYF.

The V gene is TRBV7-9, the J gene TRBJ1-2, with a weak D call TRBD1 (5 bases). Germline-derived CDR1 and CDR2 are SEHNR and FQNEAQ (reference sequence). Trimming took off 6 bases at V and 7 bases at J, with 12 bases between the two ends. CDR3 length: 12 residues. CDR3: CASSLDSPGYTF. Written as DNA, the CDR3 is TGTGCCAGCAGTCTAGACAGCCCTGGCTACACCTTC.

V gene TRBV19 combines with J gene TRBJ1-5; the D is unclear. Germline CDR1 reads LNHDA; CDR2 reads SQIVND (reference sequence). The CDR3 spans 17 residues. Trimming stripped 4 bases from V and 3 bases from J, with 19 bases between. CDR3 sequence reads: CASSTKYQVTYNQPQHF. CDR3 sequence (DNA): TGTGCCAGTAGTACGAAATACCAGGTAACCTACAATCAGCCCCAGCATTTT.

The gene calls are TRBV3-1 (or the pseudogene TRBV3-2) and TRBJ1-6; TRBD1 is a possible D gene (5 bases). This CDR3 has 16 residues. Germline lookup yields CDR1 LGHDT and CDR2 YNNKEL (reference sequence). V was trimmed by 4 bases and J by 10 bases, leaving 20 bases between them. CDR3 sequence (DNA): TGTGCCAGCAGCCCCGGGACGGGGAGCGGGAAGTCACCCCTCCACTTT. Translating it yields CASSPGTGSGKSPLHF.

The CDR3 loop is CASSRNRGNTEAFF. CDR3 DNA sequence: TGTGCCAGCAGCCGGAACAGGGGGAACACTGAAGCTTTCTTT. The rearrangement joins TRBV3-1 (or the pseudogene TRBV3-2) to TRBJ1-1, with TRBD1 identical over 7 bases. The CDR3 contains 14 residues. CDR1 is LGHDT, CDR2 YNNKEL, per germline (reference sequence). The V segment lost 4 bases and the J segment 1 base; nucleotides outside the gene matches: 3.

This chain joins TRBV3-1 (or the pseudogene TRBV3-2) and TRBJ1-4; D may be TRBD1 (6 bases). Trimming took off 4 bases at V and 2 bases at J, with 14 bases between the two ends. The CDR3 extends over 16 amino acids. Germline CDR1 LGHDT, CDR2 YNNKEL (reference sequence). The CDR3 DNA follows: TGTGCCAGCAGCCCGGCGTGGGGGCTTACTAATGAAAAACTGTTTTTT. Protein: CASSPAWGLTNEKLFF.

The chain combines TRBV28 with TRBJ2-7; 11 positions match TRBD1. Germline lookup yields CDR1 MDHEN and CDR2 SYDVKM. The CDR3 loop spans 15 amino acids. V shed 4 bases and J 6 bases; nucleotides not matched to a gene: 8. The CDR3 coding sequence is TGTGCCAGCAGTTCCCGGACAGGGGGCGCAGGCGAGCAGTACGTC. Translating gives CASSSRTGGAGEQYV.

The V call is TRBV19, the J call TRBJ1-2; D call uncertain. Germline loops: CDR1 LNHDA, CDR2 SQIVND (reference sequence). This CDR3 has 14 amino acids. V lost 3 bases to trimming and J lost 5 bases, with 13 bases between them. CDR3 sequence: CASSIRTSGYGYTF. The CDR3 DNA reads TGTGCCAGTAGTATCCGCACATCAGGTTATGGCTACACCTTC.

The chain employs TRBV5-4 and TRBJ2-5, with D uncertain. The V gene's germline CDR1 is SGHNT and CDR2 YYREEE (reference sequence). This CDR3 has 14 amino acids. The CDR3 region has the DNA TGTGCGACCACTATCTTGGGTGGTGAGGAGACCCAGTACTTC. Its protein is CATTILGGEETQYF.